The next 22 T cell receptor beta chains were all read from a single sample in a study of beta chain features in type 1 diabetes. Every isolated RNA sample was fully reverse transcribed, so sequencing captured expressed TCRB transcripts. Clones were read by immunoSEQ multiplex PCR, and TCRdb kept only the in-frame ones, dropping some. The sample lists about 200,000 clones, approximately 10% occurring once. The material sequenced was central memory CD4+ T cells from blood. The origin of the receptors is a man between 18 and 29 years old in good health.

This clone was recorded a few times. V and J are TRBV2 and TRBJ1-2; unclear D gene. The CDR3 covers 13 residues. The germline CDR1 and CDR2 sequences are SNHLY and FYNNEI. The germline V and J ends were trimmed by 1 base and 4 bases, with 7 bases remaining between them. CDR3 residues: CASSEGAGYGYTF. The CDR3 DNA reads as TGTGCCAGCAGTGAAGGGGCAGGCTATGGCTACACCTTC.

This clone has only a few counts. The chain is built from TRBV5-4 and TRBJ2-7; perhaps TRBD2 as D (5 bases). The CDR3 totals 12 residues. V was clipped by 3 bases and J by 7 bases, with 11 bases between them. Germline V gene sequence: CDR1 SGHNT, CDR2 YYREEE (reference sequence). CDR3 in DNA: TGTGCCAGCAGCTACCCCGGGGAAGAGCAGTACTTC. Translating it yields CASSYPGEEQYF.

This clone came up a few times. The V call is TRBV7-2, the J call TRBJ2-3, with D possibly being TRBD1 (6 bases). In germline, CDR1 is SGHTA, CDR2 FQGNSA. The CDR3 sequence is 14 residues long. V lost 1 base to trimming and J lost 2 bases, with 7 bases between them. The CDR3 DNA sequence: TGTGCCAGCAGCTTAGGACAGGCCACAGATACGCAGTATTTT. It translates to CASSLGQATDTQYF.

This clone was seen more than once but under ten times. The V call is TRBV7-9, the J call TRBJ2-1; D is perhaps TRBD1 (6 bases). CDR1 and CDR2 (germline): SEHNR, FQNEAQ (reference sequence). V lost 5 bases, J lost 3 bases, and 14 bases lay in between. CDR3 size: 15 residues. Written as DNA, the CDR3 is TGTGCCAGCAGCATACAGGGACCTATCTACAATGAGCAGTTCTTC. Translation gives CASSIQGPIYNEQFF.

This sequence joins TRBV5-1 and TRBJ2-7, with 8 bases that match TRBD2. Losses at the gene ends were 10 bases for V and 1 base for J; bases not matched to a gene: 10. CDR3 length: 14 amino acids. CDR1 is SGHRS and CDR2 is YFSETQ in the germline V gene. The CDR3 protein is CASAPGGFSYEQYF. The CDR3 nucleotides read TGCGCCTCTGCTCCGGGAGGGTTTTCCTACGAGCAGTACTTC.

This clone showed up just a few times. The V call is TRBV5-5, the J call TRBJ1-2; D gene ambiguous. This CDR3 is built from 15 residues. CDR1 is SGHKS and CDR2 is YYEKEE in the germline V gene (reference sequence). Trimming took off 4 bases at V and 5 bases at J, with 18 bases between the two ends. CDR3 nucleotides: TGTGCCAGCAGCCGAAACGAGAGATCGGGTTATGGCTACACCTTC. It encodes CASSRNERSGYGYTF.

The chain combines TRBV19 with TRBJ2-1; 11 bases are shared with TRBD2. CDR1 LNHDA and CDR2 SQIVND come from the germline V gene (reference sequence). Unmatched junction bases numbered 4, after V lost 7 bases and J lost 2 bases. The CDR3 runs to 15 residues. The CDR3 sequence: CASTSGRPTYNEQFF. CDR3 nucleotides: TGTGCCAGTACTAGCGGGAGGCCTACCTACAATGAGCAGTTCTTC.

This clone was recorded at least ten times. A far larger clone is one nucleotide away, so this likely arose from a read error. This chain uses TRBV5-6 with TRBJ2-1; unclear D gene. The germline V gene encodes CDR1 SGHDT and CDR2 YYEEEE. The CDR3 consists of 12 residues. V lost 4 bases and J lost 6, with 8 bases in between. The chain's CDR3 is CASSAAVNEQFF. As DNA, the CDR3 is TGTGCCAGCAGCGCGGCCGTCAATGAGCAGTTCTTC.

In its sample, this clone was seen a few times. The J gene is TRBJ2-1, the V gene TRBV15; 9 nucleotides match TRBD2. Trimming took 0 bases from V and 3 from J; bases not matched to a gene: 6. The CDR3 sequence is 17 residues long. Per germline, CDR1 LNHNV and CDR2 YYDKDF (reference sequence). The CDR3 loop reads CATSRDRSGGFYNEQFF. The CDR3 DNA reads as TGTGCCACCAGCAGAGATCGTAGCGGGGGTTTCTACAATGAGCAGTTCTTC. The variable domain in full, completed from reference TRBV15 and TRBJ2-1, reads DAMVIQNPRYQVTQFGKPVTLSCSQTLNHNVMYWYQQKSSQAPKLLFHYYDKDFNNEADTPDNFQSRRPNTSFCFLDIRSPGLGDTAMYLCATSRDRSGGFYNEQFFGPGTRLTVL.

V gene TRBV2 combines with J gene TRBJ1-2, with D unclear. The germline V gene has CDR1 SNHLY and CDR2 FYNNEI. CDR3 length: 10 amino acids. V lost 1 base and J lost 7, with 1 base in between. CDR3 DNA sequence: TGTGCCAGCAGTGAAGTTGGCTACACCTTC. Translation gives CASSEVGYTF.

This sequence joins TRBV18 and TRBJ2-5, with 9 bases fitting TRBD1. The J call may be mistaken, given a closer DNA end match to TRBJ2-7. The CDR3 consists of 15 residues. Germline lookup yields CDR1 KGHSH and CDR2 LQKENI. CDR3: CASSRKQGALYEQYF. The CDR3 coding sequence is TGTGCCAGCTCACGGAAACAGGGGGCCCTATACGAGCAGTACTTC.

The chain uses TRBV4-3 and TRBJ2-5; D is possibly TRBD1 or TRBD2 (6 bases each). The V gene's germline CDR1 is LGHNA and CDR2 YSLEER. V shed 1 base and J shed 4 bases, with 13 bases lying between them. The CDR3 covers 15 residues. CDR3 in DNA: TGCGCCAGCAGCCAAGTAGGAGGGGGGTCAGAGACCCAGTACTTC. This translates into CASSQVGGGSETQYF.

The rearrangement links TRBV19 to TRBJ2-2, with 7 bases that match TRBD1. This CDR3 has 15 residues. Looked up from germline, CDR1 is LNHDA and CDR2 is SQIVND (reference sequence). With V trimmed by 5 bases and J by 4 bases, 7 bases remained unmatched. The CDR3 coding sequence is TGTGCCAGTAGTTTAAGGGGGCTGAGCACCGGGGAGCTGTTTTTT. Protein: CASSLRGLSTGELFF.

The CDR3 nucleotides read TGCGCCAGCAGTTCCGGGACATTTCAAGAGACCCAGTACTTC. Its protein product is CASSSGTFQETQYF. V is TRBV5-1 and J is TRBJ2-5; tentatively, D is TRBD1 (6 bases). Trimming stripped 5 bases from V and 2 bases from J, with 13 bases between. CDR1 SGHRS and CDR2 YFSETQ come from the germline V gene. The CDR3 contains 14 residues.

This clone was seen a handful of times. The chain uses TRBV14 and TRBJ2-1; D is undetermined. The CDR3 runs to 17 residues. The V end was cut by 0 bases, the J end by 2 bases, with 14 bases between. The V gene's germline CDR1 is SGHDN and CDR2 FVKESK. In DNA form, the CDR3 reads TGTGCCAGCAGCCAAGATTTCGGCTCATTTCCCTACAATGAGCAGTTCTTC. It specifies CASSQDFGSFPYNEQFF. The full variable domain, rest sourced from reference TRBV14 and TRBJ2-1, is EAGVTQFPSHSVIEKGQTVTLRCDPISGHDNLYWYRRVMGKEIKFLLHFVKESKQDESGMPNNRFLAERTGGTYSTLKVQPAELEDSGVYFCASSQDFGSFPYNEQFFGPGTRLTVL.

This chain uses TRBV11-2 with TRBJ2-4; a weak D match, TRBD1 (5 bases). Trimming took off 7 bases at V and 5 bases at J, with 15 bases between the two ends. Germline V gene sequence: CDR1 SGHAT, CDR2 FQNNGV. CDR3 length: 14 residues. The CDR3 sequence: CASTPLGPQNIQYF. Written as DNA, the CDR3 is TGTGCCAGCACCCCCCTGGGGCCGCAAAACATTCAGTACTTC.

CDR3 residues: CASSQERLGDTQYF. CDR3 nucleotide sequence: TGCGCCAGCAGCCAAGAGCGCTTAGGAGATACGCAGTATTTT. This chain uses TRBV4-1 with TRBJ2-3; D remains unclear. The CDR3 is 14 amino acids. Trimming shortened V by 0 bases and J by 5 bases, and 9 bases separated the two germline ends. Per germline, CDR1 MGHRA and CDR2 YSYEKL.

J is TRBJ2-5 and V is TRBV7-8, with 7 nucleotides matching TRBD2. Germline V gene data show CDR1 as SGHVS and CDR2 as FQNEAQ. The CDR3 is made up of 15 amino acids. J gave up 1 base and V 5 bases, and 7 bases lay outside the gene matches. CDR3 sequence reads: CASSPNGRPQETQYF. In DNA, the CDR3 is TGTGCCAGCAGCCCCAACGGGAGGCCCCAAGAGACCCAGTACTTC.

This clone was seen at least ten times. The genes are TRBV14 and TRBJ2-1; 7 bases match TRBD1. The germline gives CDR1 SGHDN, CDR2 FVKESK. After removal of 3 bases from V and 4 bases from J, the junction contained 6 bases not matched to a gene. The CDR3 runs 15 residues. The CDR3 coding sequence is TGTGCCAGCAGCCAGTCCACAGGGGCGTACAATGAGCAGTTCTTC. Protein sequence: CASSQSTGAYNEQFF.

This clone was counted a few times. This rearrangement joins TRBV25-1 to TRBJ2-7, with 11 bases lining up with TRBD1. V was pared by 1 base and J by 6 bases, with 5 bases of the junction left unmatched. Germline V gene data show CDR1 as MGHDK and CDR2 as SYGVNS. The CDR3 spans 15 residues. The CDR3 is CASSESGTGGGEQYF. In nucleotides, the CDR3 is TGTGCCAGCAGTGAATCGGGGACAGGGGGAGGCGAGCAGTACTTC.

This chain uses TRBV5-4 with TRBJ2-7, with a weak D call TRBD2 (5 bases). From germline, CDR1 is SGHNT and CDR2 YYREEE (reference sequence). The CDR3 spans 13 residues. V was trimmed by 5 bases and J by 2 bases, leaving 11 bases between them. This CDR3 is CASRPDGTYEQYF. DNA for the CDR3: TGTGCCAGCAGACCCGACGGGACCTACGAGCAGTACTTC. Full variable domain (rest looked up from reference TRBV5-4 and TRBJ2-7): ETGVTQSPTHLIKTRGQQVTLRCSSQSGHNTVSWYQQALGQGPQFIFQYYREEENGRGNFPPRFSGLQFPNYSSELNVNALELDDSALYLCASRPDGTYEQYFGPGTRLTVT.

The rearrangement links TRBV5-4 to TRBJ2-3; possibly TRBD2 for D (6 bases). Germline-derived CDR1 and CDR2 are SGHNT and YYREEE (reference sequence). CDR3 length: 16 residues. Trimming removed 7 bases at V and 0 bases at J, with 18 bases between. The CDR3 loop reads CASGLYGTISTDTQYF. Written as DNA, the CDR3 is TGTGCCAGCGGACTATACGGTACTATTAGCACAGATACGCAGTATTTT.